This entry is about one T cell receptor (beta chain). This entry belongs to a study of OX40 agonist ivuxolimab in advanced cancers. The protocol was immunoSEQ multiplex PCR, while the TCRdb copy is restricted to in-frame clones and leaves out a portion. This table has 55,000 to 65,000 clones, 85% appearing once. This clonotype was sampled from an adult with an advanced solid tumor such as melanoma, head and neck, liver or kidney cancer. Source: CD4+ or CD8+ T cells sorted from blood, taken in a trial of the OX40 agonist ivuxolimab.

As DNA, the CDR3 is TGTGCCAGCAGCGTCGGGGTAGCGGCGAGGTACAATGAGCAGTTCTTC. Its protein product is CASSVGVAARYNEQFF. The genes are TRBV9 and TRBJ2-1; D is perhaps TRBD2 (6 bases). The ends were cut back, 2 bases at V and 4 bases at J, with 16 bases in the middle. From germline, CDR1 is SGDLS and CDR2 YYNGEE. The CDR3 contains 16 residues.